Listed below are T cell receptor beta chains from one sample, sequenced in a study of T cell repertoires in cytomegalovirus infection. TCRdb itself ran the reads through MiXCR, one entry per CDR3 protein. The repertoire includes some 600,000 distinct CDR3 sequences, 20% to 30% of them detected once, and 8% sits in the top ten. The material sequenced was CD8+ T cells from PBMCs. Receptor source: a human donor in good health (CMV status not recorded). Some clones in this sample may be carry-over from other donors' samples. CDR3s include the opening cysteine and the closing phenylalanine or tryptophan. D genes are given only for firm matches. Some rows have no size entry. The others give once, few or many, or a class for an expanded clone.

size | J | D | V | CDR3 | DNA
many | TRBJ2-3 | NA | TRBV7-6 | CASSSDYRTDTQYF | TGTGCCAGCAGCTCGGACTACCGCACAGATACGCAGTATTTT
NA | TRBJ2-1 | TRBD2 | TRBV20-1 | CSATGTSGGAAYNEQFF | TGCAGTGCCACGGGGACTAGCGGGGGGGCGGCCTACAATGAGCAGTTCTTC
NA | TRBJ2-3 | TRBD2 | TRBV28 | CASSHAFPKIAGVRTDTQYF | TGTGCCAGCAGTCATGCTTTTCCTAAAATAGCGGGGGTTAGGACAGATACGCAGTATTTT
many | TRBJ2-7 | NA | TRBV7-2 | CASSLALAEPHYEQYF | TGTGCCAGCAGCTTAGCGCTTGCGGAGCCACACTACGAGCAGTACTTC
NA | TRBJ2-7 | TRBD2 | TRBV2 | CASSELAGDEQYF | TGTGCCAGCAGTGAACTAGCGGGGGACGAGCAGTACTTC
many | TRBJ2-6 | NA | TRBV25-1 | CASSSSGLPGFGANVLTF | TGTGCCAGCAGTTCGTCCGGGCTCCCTGGCTTTGGGGCCAACGTCCTGACTTTC
NA | TRBJ1-4 | NA | TRBV15 | CATSKRGRLSEKLFF | TGTGCCACCAGCAAGAGGGGCAGGCTGAGCGAAAAACTGTTTTTT
few | TRBJ2-7 | TRBD1 | TRBV19 | CASSPGQDYEQYF | TGTGCCAGTAGCCCGGGACAGGACTACGAGCAGTACTTC
few | TRBJ1-2 | NA | TRBV7-9 | CASTERHLFYGYTF | TGTGCCAGCACCGAGCGACATCTTTTCTATGGCTACACCTTC
NA | TRBJ2-1 | NA | TRBV29-1 | CSGRWAGRYNEQFF | TGCAGCGGGCGATGGGCTGGAAGATACAATGAGCAGTTCTTC
few | TRBJ2-1 | TRBD2 | TRBV19 | CASSLPGLAGSEQFF | TGTGCCAGTAGCCTCCCCGGACTAGCGGGGTCGGAGCAGTTCTTC
NA | TRBJ2-1 | TRBD1 | TRBV7-3 | CASSLTGDSSYNEQFF | TGTGCCAGCAGCTTAACGGGGGACAGCTCCTACAATGAGCAGTTCTTC
NA | TRBJ2-1 | NA | TRBV20-1 | CSARAQGSWSSYNEQFF | TGCAGTGCTAGAGCCCAGGGCAGCTGGAGCTCCTACAATGAGCAGTTCTTC
few | TRBJ2-3 | NA | TRBV12-3/TRBV12-4 | CASRAFKAGDTQYF | TGTGCCAGCAGAGCGTTTAAGGCAGGGGATACGCAGTATTTT
few | TRBJ2-3 | NA | TRBV28 | CASSADRGPPDTQYF | TGTGCCAGCAGTGCCGACCGGGGCCCGCCGGATACGCAGTATTTT
NA | TRBJ1-2 | NA | TRBV7-2 | CASSPQSRRGYTF | TGTGCCAGCAGCCCTCAGTCCCGACGGGGCTACACCTTC
few | TRBJ1-1 | NA | TRBV10-3 | CAISDSSNTEAFF | TGTGCCATCAGTGACAGTTCGAACACTGAAGCTTTCTTT
NA | TRBJ2-5 | NA | TRBV6-2/TRBV6-3 | CASSEGNRWETQYF | TGTGCCAGCAGCGAGGGGAACAGGTGGGAGACCCAGTACTTC
once | TRBJ2-3 | NA | TRBV2 | CVSSAGLGTDTQYF | TGTGTCAGCAGTGCGGGACTGGGCACAGATACGCAGTATTTT
NA | TRBJ2-6 | NA | TRBV10-3 | CAIISREIGANVLTF | TGTGCCATCATAAGTCGTGAAATTGGGGCCAACGTCCTGACTTTC
many | TRBJ2-7 | TRBD1 | TRBV7-6 | CASSLAGRTGRWYEQYF | TGTGCCAGCAGCTTAGCGGGCCGGACAGGGAGGTGGTACGAGCAGTACTTC
few | TRBJ2-2 | NA | TRBV20-1 | CSANRDKREGPGELFF | TGCAGTGCCAACCGGGATAAGAGGGAAGGGCCCGGGGAGCTGTTTTTT
many | TRBJ2-3 | TRBD2 | TRBV11-2 | CASSFSSGGFTDTQYF | TGTGCCAGCAGCTTCTCTAGCGGGGGGTTCACAGATACGCAGTATTTT
NA | TRBJ2-2 | TRBD2 | TRBV5-1 | CASSWNGGAGDTGELFF | TGCGCCAGCTCTTGGAACGGGGGGGCCGGAGACACCGGGGAGCTGTTTTTT
NA | TRBJ2-5 | NA | TRBV28 | CANSLIGGGLQETQYF | TGTGCCAACAGTTTAATTGGCGGGGGCCTCCAAGAGACCCAGTACTTC
many | TRBJ1-1 | NA | TRBV6-2/TRBV6-3 | CASSRPGILGMDTEAFF | TGTGCCAGCAGTAGACCGGGGATCCTCGGTATGGACACTGAAGCTTTCTTT
NA | TRBJ2-7 | TRBD1 | TRBV7-9 | CASSFTGTGDNYEQYF | TGTGCCAGCAGCTTCACCGGGACAGGGGATAATTACGAGCAGTACTTC
many | TRBJ2-3 | NA | TRBV7-8 | CASSSAKAGDSTDTQYF | TGTGCCAGCAGCTCAGCTAAAGCGGGTGATAGCACAGATACGCAGTATTTT
many | TRBJ2-5 | NA | TRBV7-2 | CASSDWGLETQYF | TGTGCCAGCAGCGACTGGGGGCTGGAGACCCAGTACTTC
few | TRBJ1-5 | NA | TRBV27 | CASSSGRENGNQPQHF | TGTGCCAGCAGTAGCGGGAGGGAGAACGGCAATCAGCCCCAGCATTTT
few | TRBJ1-2 | NA | TRBV7-9 | CASSAEARGYTF | TGTGCCAGCAGCGCAGAGGCCCGGGGCTACACCTTC